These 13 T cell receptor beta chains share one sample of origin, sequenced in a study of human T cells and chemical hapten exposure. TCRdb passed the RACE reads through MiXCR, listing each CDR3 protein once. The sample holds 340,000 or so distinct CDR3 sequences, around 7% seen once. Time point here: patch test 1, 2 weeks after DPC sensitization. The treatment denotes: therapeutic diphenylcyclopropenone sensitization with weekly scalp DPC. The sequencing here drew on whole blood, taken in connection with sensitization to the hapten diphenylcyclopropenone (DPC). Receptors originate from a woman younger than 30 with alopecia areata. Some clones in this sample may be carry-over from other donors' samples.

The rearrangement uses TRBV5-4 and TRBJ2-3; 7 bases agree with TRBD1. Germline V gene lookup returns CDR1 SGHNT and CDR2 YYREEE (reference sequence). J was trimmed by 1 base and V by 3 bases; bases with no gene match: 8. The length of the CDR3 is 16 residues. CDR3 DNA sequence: TGTGCCAGCAGCTCCCACCCTGGGACAGGCACAGATACGCAGTATTTT. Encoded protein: CASSSHPGTGTDTQYF.

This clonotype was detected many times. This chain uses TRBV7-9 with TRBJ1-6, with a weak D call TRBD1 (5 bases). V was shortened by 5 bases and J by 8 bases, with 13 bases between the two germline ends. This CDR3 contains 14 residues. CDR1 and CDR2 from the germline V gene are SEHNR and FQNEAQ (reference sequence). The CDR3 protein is CASSRRDGDSPLHF. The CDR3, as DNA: TGTGCCAGCAGCAGAAGGGACGGGGATTCACCCCTCCACTTT.

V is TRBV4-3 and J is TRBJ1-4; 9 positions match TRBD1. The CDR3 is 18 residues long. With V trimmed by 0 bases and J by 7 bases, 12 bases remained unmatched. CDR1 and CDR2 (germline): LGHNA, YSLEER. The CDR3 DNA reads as TGCGCCAGCAGCCAAGATTCCGGACAGGGGAATTTTGGTGAAAAACTGTTTTTT. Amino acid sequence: CASSQDSGQGNFGEKLFF.

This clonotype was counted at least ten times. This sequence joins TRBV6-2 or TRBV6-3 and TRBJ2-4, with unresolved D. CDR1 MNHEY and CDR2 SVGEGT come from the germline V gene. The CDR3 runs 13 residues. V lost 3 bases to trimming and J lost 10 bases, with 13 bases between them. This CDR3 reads CASSYALRRIQYF. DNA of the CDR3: TGTGCCAGCAGTTATGCCCTGCGCAGGATTCAGTACTTC.

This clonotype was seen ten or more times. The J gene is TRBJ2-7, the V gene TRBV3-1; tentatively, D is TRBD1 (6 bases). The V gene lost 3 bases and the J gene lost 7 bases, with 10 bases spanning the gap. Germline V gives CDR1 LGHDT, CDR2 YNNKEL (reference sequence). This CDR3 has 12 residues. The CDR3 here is CASSHRGGEQYF. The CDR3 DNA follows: TGTGCCAGCAGCCACAGGGGCGGGGAGCAGTACTTC.

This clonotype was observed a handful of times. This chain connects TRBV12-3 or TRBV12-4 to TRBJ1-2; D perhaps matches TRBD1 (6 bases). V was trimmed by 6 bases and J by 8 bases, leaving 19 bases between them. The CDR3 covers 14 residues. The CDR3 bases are TGTGCCAGCAGCCGCGGACAGTCTCATGAAGGCTACACCTTC. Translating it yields CASSRGQSHEGYTF.

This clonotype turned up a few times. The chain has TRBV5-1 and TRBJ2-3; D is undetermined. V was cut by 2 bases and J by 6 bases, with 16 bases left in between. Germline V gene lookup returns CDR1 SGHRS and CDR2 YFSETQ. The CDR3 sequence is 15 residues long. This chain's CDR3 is CASSFPSNGVDTQYF. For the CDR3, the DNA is TGCGCCAGCAGCTTTCCCTCCAACGGAGTCGATACGCAGTATTTT. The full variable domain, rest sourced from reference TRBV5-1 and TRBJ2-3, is KAGVTQTPRYLIKTRGQQVTLSCSPISGHRSVSWYQQTPGQGLQFLFEYFSETQRNKGNFPGRFSGRQFSNSRSEMNVSTLELGDSALYLCASSFPSNGVDTQYFGPGTRLTVL.

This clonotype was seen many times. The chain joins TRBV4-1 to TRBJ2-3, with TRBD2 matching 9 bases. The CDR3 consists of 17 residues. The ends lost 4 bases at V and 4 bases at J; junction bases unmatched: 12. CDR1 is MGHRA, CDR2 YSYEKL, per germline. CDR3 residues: CASSLYPGRGGSDTQYF. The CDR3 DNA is TGCGCCAGCAGCCTCTATCCCGGGCGGGGGGGCTCAGATACGCAGTATTTT.

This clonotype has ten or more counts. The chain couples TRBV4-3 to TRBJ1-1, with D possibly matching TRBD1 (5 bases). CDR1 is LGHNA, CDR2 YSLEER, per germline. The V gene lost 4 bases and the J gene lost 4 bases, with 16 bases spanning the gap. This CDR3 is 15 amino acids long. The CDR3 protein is CASSPNFGGGTEAFF. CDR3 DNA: TGCGCCAGCAGCCCCAATTTCGGGGGAGGCACTGAAGCTTTCTTT.

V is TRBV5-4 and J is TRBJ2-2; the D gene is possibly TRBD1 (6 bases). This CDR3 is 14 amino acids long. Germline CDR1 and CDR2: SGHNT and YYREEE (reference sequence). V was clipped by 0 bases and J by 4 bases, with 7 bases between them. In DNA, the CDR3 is TGTGCCAGCAGCTTGGACAGGGCCACCGGGGAGCTGTTTTTT. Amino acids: CASSLDRATGELFF. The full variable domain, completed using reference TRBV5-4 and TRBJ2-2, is ETGVTQSPTHLIKTRGQQVTLRCSSQSGHNTVSWYQQALGQGPQFIFQYYREEENGRGNFPPRFSGLQFPNYSSELNVNALELDDSALYLCASSLDRATGELFFGEGSRLTVL.

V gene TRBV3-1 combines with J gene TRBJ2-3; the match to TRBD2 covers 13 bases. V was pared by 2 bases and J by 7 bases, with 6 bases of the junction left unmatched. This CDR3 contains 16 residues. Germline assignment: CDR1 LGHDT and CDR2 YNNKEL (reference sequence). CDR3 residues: CASSQLTSGGSHTQYF. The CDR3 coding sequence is TGTGCCAGCAGCCAACTGACTAGCGGGGGGTCCCATACGCAGTATTTT.

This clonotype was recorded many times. The CDR3, as DNA: TGTGCCAGCAGCTTAAGGGGGAATGAAAAACTGTTTTTT. It yields the protein CASSLRGNEKLFF. The V call is TRBV7-9, the J call TRBJ1-4; D is perhaps TRBD1 (6 bases). Germline CDR1 reads SEHNR; CDR2 reads FQNEAQ (reference sequence). Trimming removed 2 bases from V and 5 bases from J, with 6 bases in between. The CDR3 length is 13 residues.

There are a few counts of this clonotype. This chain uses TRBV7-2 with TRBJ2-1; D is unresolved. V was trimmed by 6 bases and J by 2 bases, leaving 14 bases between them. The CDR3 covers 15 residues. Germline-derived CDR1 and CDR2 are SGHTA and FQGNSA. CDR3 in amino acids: CASRHFTLTYNEQFF. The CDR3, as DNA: TGTGCCAGCAGACATTTTACCCTAACCTACAATGAGCAGTTCTTC.